These T cell receptor beta chains were read from a single sample in a study of Ad26.COV2.S vaccination and SARS-CoV-2 variants. Measured with immunoSEQ multiplex PCR; TCRdb has only the in-frame clones, and not every one. Counted here are about 350,000 clones, about 85% occurring once; the ten biggest clones make up around 6.4%. The sequenced sample was peripheral blood, obtained in a trial of Ad26.COV2.S vaccine versus placebo. Every receptor here comes from a person aged 18-60 years who received the Ad26.COV2.S COVID-19 vaccine or a placebo. Both conserved end residues are part of each CDR3. D genes are given only for firm matches. Rows give clone size only sometimes, using once, few, many, or a class for an expanded clone.

size,D,J,length,V,DNA,CDR3
few,TRBD2,TRBJ2-7,18,TRBV6-2/TRBV6-3,TGTGCCAGCAGTTACGTGCGGATAGCGGGGATGAGCTCCTACGAGCAGTACTTC,CASSYVRIAGMSSYEQYF
few,TRBD1,TRBJ1-5,17,TRBV30,TGTGCCTGGAGTCGGGGCAGGGGGATTATTGGCAATCAGCCCCAGCATTTT,CAWSRGRGIIGNQPQHF
NA,NA,TRBJ2-7,16,TRBV18,TGTGCCAGCTCACCACAGGGGACCGGAAACTCCTACGAGCAGTACTTC,CASSPQGTGNSYEQYF
NA,NA,TRBJ1-1,18,TRBV7-3,TGTGCCAGCAGCTTAGGAGGCCAAAGGCACGGGGCGGACCGGGGAGCTTTCTTT,CASSLGGQRHGADRGAFF
NA,TRBD1,TRBJ1-1,13,TRBV3-1/TRBV3-2,TGTGCCAGCAGCCAAGCGGACAGGACTGAAGCTTTCTTT,CASSQADRTEAFF
NA,TRBD1,TRBJ1-1,16,TRBV18,TGTGCCAGCTCACCTTTTTTGACAGGGGTGACCACTGAAGCTTTCTTT,CASSPFLTGVTTEAFF
NA,TRBD2,TRBJ2-1,16,TRBV6-4,TGTGCCAGCAGAGCGAAGGTAGCGGGAGGGCCAAATGAGCAGTTCTTC,CASRAKVAGGPNEQFF
NA,NA,TRBJ1-4,13,TRBV7-9,TGTGCCAGCAGCTTACACAGGGATGAAAAACTGTTTTTT,CASSLHRDEKLFF
NA,TRBD1,TRBJ2-7,16,TRBV5-1,TGCGCCAGCAGCGGGGGACAGGGGGCCTTAACCTACGAGCAGTACTTC,CASSGGQGALTYEQYF
NA,NA,TRBJ2-2,14,TRBV28,TGTGCCAGCAGTTTCCTCCCTGCTTCTCGGGAGCTGTTTTTT,CASSFLPASRELFF
once,TRBD1,TRBJ1-1,15,TRBV30,TGTGCCTGGAGTGTACTGAGCCAGGGGGGGGCTGAAGCTTTCTTT,CAWSVLSQGGAEAFF
NA,NA,TRBJ1-1,15,TRBV15,TGTGCCACCAGCAGAGATCGGGGGGTAAACACTGAAGCTTTCTTT,CATSRDRGVNTEAFF
NA,NA,TRBJ1-1,11,TRBV20-1,TGCAGTGCCTCCCGTATTGGTGAAGCTTTCTTT,CSASRIGEAFF
NA,NA,TRBJ2-1,13,TRBV15,TGTGCCACCAGCAGCCTGGAGTACAATGAGCAGTTCTTC,CATSSLEYNEQFF
NA,NA,TRBJ2-2,15,TRBV7-9,TGTGCCAGCAGCTACAATAGGGTCGGCACCGGGGAGCTGTTTTTT,CASSYNRVGTGELFF
NA,NA,TRBJ2-1,14,TRBV7-6,TGTGCCAGCAGCTTACAGGGTGCGTTATCCGAGCAGTTCTTC,CASSLQGALSEQFF
NA,TRBD2,TRBJ2-3,16,TRBV5-4,TGTGCCAGCAGCTTGGCCCCTAGCGGGAGCGGAGATACGCAGTATTTT,CASSLAPSGSGDTQYF
NA,NA,TRBJ2-7,12,TRBV11-2,TGTGCCAGCAGCGGCAGCACCTACGAGCAGTACTTC,CASSGSTYEQYF
NA,TRBD2,TRBJ2-2,15,TRBV10-2,TGCGCCAGCAGTGATCCGGGAGGGAACACCGGGGAGCTGTTTTTT,CASSDPGGNTGELFF